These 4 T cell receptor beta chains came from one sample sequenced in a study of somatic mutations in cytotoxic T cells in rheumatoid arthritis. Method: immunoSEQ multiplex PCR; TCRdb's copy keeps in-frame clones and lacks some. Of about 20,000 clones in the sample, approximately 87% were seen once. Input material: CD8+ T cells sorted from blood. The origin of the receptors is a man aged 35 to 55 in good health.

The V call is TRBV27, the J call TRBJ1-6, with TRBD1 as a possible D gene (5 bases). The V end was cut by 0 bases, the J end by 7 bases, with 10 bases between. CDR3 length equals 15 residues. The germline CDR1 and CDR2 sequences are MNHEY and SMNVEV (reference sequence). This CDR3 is CASSLSYRRNSPLHF. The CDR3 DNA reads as TGTGCCAGCAGTTTATCTTACAGGCGGAATTCACCCCTCCACTTT.

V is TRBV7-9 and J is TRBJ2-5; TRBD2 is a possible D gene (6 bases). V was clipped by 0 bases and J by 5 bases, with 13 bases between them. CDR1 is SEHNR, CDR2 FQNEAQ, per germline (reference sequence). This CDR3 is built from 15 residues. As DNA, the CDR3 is TGTGCCAGCAGCTTAGCTGGCGGGGTAGCGGAGACCCAGTACTTC. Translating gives CASSLAGGVAETQYF.

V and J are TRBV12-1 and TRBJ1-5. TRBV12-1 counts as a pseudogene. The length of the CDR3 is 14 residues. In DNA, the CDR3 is TGTGCCAGCAGCCATTGCATTGTGAATCAGCCCCAGCATTTT. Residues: CASSHCIVNQPQHF.

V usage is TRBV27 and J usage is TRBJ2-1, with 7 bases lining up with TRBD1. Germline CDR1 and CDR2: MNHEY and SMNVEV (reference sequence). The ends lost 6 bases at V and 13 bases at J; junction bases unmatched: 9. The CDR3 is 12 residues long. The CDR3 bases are TGTGCCAGCAGCTTCACCCAGGGGGAACAGTTCTTC. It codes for CASSFTQGEQFF.